The 27 T cell receptor beta chains below come from one sample, sequenced in a study of regulatory T cells in long-lasting Graves disease (dated by TCRdb to 2020 to 2023). The sample's time point label is to be understood as: newly diagnosed GD, antithyroid drugs for less than 3 months. For both TCR sequencing and RNA sequencing, RNA was extracted from PBMCs in TRIzol. The library was generated by multiplex PCR. The sequencer was an Illumina HiSeq 4000. To build TCR beta libraries, CDR3 regions were amplified by Arm-PCR using iRepertoire HTBI primers. The raw public data were reprocessed by TCRdb itself: fastp quality trimming at Q25, MiXCR clonotype calling, in-frame beta chains only. Each entry merges the rows of one CDR3 protein and shows their most common DNA and genes. The sample has 200,000 to 250,000 distinct CDR3 sequences on record, roughly 21% of them singletons. Jointly, the top ten make up roughly 14% of the sample.

The specimen was peripheral blood mononuclear cells (PBMCs), collected at new diagnosis, from a patient treated with antithyroid drugs. Receptor source: a female donor with Graves disease.

Only a few counts were recorded for this clonotype. This sequence joins TRBV20-1 and TRBJ2-5; tentative D call: TRBD2 (6 bases). Trimming removed 3 bases at V and 1 base at J, with 15 bases between. Per the germline V gene, CDR1 is DFQATT and CDR2 is SNEGSKA (reference sequence). This CDR3 region has 15 residues. The CDR3 nucleotides read TGCAGTGCTAGGATGGCGGGAAGTTTCCAAGAGACCCAGTACTTC. It yields the protein CSARMAGSFQETQYF.

The V and J genes are TRBV18 and TRBJ1-2, with D perhaps TRBD1 (5 bases). The CDR3 covers 15 residues. Trimming took 4 bases from V and 7 from J, leaving 19 bases between them. Per germline, CDR1 KGHSH and CDR2 LQKENI. CDR3 amino acids: CASSLRDARGSGYTF. The DNA of the CDR3 is TGTGCCAGCTCACTACGGGACGCCCGAGGGAGTGGCTACACCTTC.

Ten or more counts support this clonotype. The J gene is TRBJ2-7, the V gene TRBV20-1; D gene ambiguous. Per germline, CDR1 DFQATT and CDR2 SNEGSKA (reference sequence). This CDR3 is built from 11 residues. V was cut by 6 bases and J by 3 bases, with 9 bases left in between. The CDR3 loop reads CSAYANYEQYF. CDR3 bases: TGCAGTGCCTATGCTAACTACGAGCAGTACTTC.

This clonotype was found many times. A read error is possible here, since a much larger clone lies one base away. The gene calls are TRBV18 and TRBJ2-3; 9 nucleotides align to TRBD2. The CDR3 runs 15 residues. The trim removed 1 base at V and 6 bases at J, leaving 5 bases unmatched. CDR1 and CDR2 (germline): KGHSH, LQKENI. This chain's CDR3 is CASSPLGGRADTQYF. CDR3 bases: TGTGCCAGCTCACCACTAGGCGGGAGGGCTGATACGCAGTATTTT.

There are many counts of this clonotype. The chain joins TRBV6-1 to TRBJ2-3; D perhaps matches TRBD1 (6 bases). Trimming took 5 bases from V and 2 from J, leaving 11 bases between them. This CDR3 is built from 14 residues. Germline-derived CDR1 and CDR2 are MNHNS and SASEGT. CDR3 amino acids: CASSQGQTTDTQYF. CDR3 DNA sequence: TGTGCCAGCAGTCAAGGACAGACCACAGATACGCAGTATTTT.

This clonotype was seen ten or more times. CDR3 protein: CASRRASYNEQFF. The CDR3 DNA reads TGTGCCAGCAGACGGGCCTCCTACAATGAGCAGTTCTTC. The V and J genes are TRBV6-1 and TRBJ2-1; no definite D call. The germline V gene has CDR1 MNHNS and CDR2 SASEGT. V dropped 6 bases and J dropped 0 bases, with 6 bases sitting between them. CDR3 length: 13 amino acids.

Notes on this clonotype: This may arise from a read error, as a much more abundant clone is one base away. A read error is likely, as this CDR3 ends without the conserved phenylalanine or tryptophan. The chain employs TRBV7-2 and TRBJ2-3; 7 bases are a match to TRBD1. CDR1 and CDR2 from the germline V gene are SGHTA and FQGNSA. With 5 bases clipped from V and 5 bases from J, the junction kept 10 bases outside the gene matches. This CDR3 is built from 15 residues. The CDR3 sequence is CASSPGTATGDTQYS. As DNA, the CDR3 is TGTGCCAGCAGCCCCGGGACAGCTACGGGAGATACGCAGTATTCT.

The J gene is TRBJ1-2, the V gene TRBV9; D is unresolved. Trimming took 7 bases from V and 8 from J, leaving 21 bases between them. This CDR3 has 14 residues. Per germline, CDR1 SGDLS and CDR2 YYNGEE. The CDR3 bases are TGTGCCAGCTCACCGCAGGACGGATACTGGGGCTACACCTTC. This translates into CASSPQDGYWGYTF. Supplemented by reference TRBV9 and TRBJ1-2, the full variable domain reads DSGVTQTPKHLITATGQRVTLRCSPRSGDLSVYWYQQSLDQGLQFLIQYYNGEERAKGNILERFSAQQFPDLHSELNLSSLELGDSALYFCASSPQDGYWGYTFGSGTRLTVV.

This clonotype has a count of ten or more. The chain couples TRBV7-2 to TRBJ2-1; maybe TRBD1 (5 bases). V was pared by 5 bases and J by 10 bases, with 27 bases between. This CDR3 comprises 17 residues. From germline, CDR1 is SGHTA and CDR2 FQGNSA. The CDR3 bases are TGTGCCAGCAGCCTCCAGCCTGTGGGGCCCCCAACAATAGAGCAGTTCTTC. It encodes CASSLQPVGPPTIEQFF. Full variable domain (missing parts from reference TRBV7-2 and TRBJ2-1): GAGVSQSPSNKVTEKGKDVELRCDPISGHTALYWYRQSLGQGLEFLIYFQGNSAPDKSGLPSDRFSAERTGGSVSTLTIQRTQQEDSAVYLCASSLQPVGPPTIEQFFGPGTRLTVL.

This clonotype has ten or more counts. V usage is TRBV7-2 and J usage is TRBJ1-5, with D unclear. Germline V gene sequence: CDR1 SGHTA, CDR2 FQGNSA. The CDR3 length is 15 residues. Trimming removed 1 base from V and 0 bases from J, with 7 bases in between. The CDR3 DNA is TGTGCCAGCAGCTTAGTCGTGTATAGCAATCAGCCCCAGCATTTT. Translating gives CASSLVVYSNQPQHF.

This clonotype came up a few times. The chain combines TRBV18 with TRBJ1-1; 7 bases agree with TRBD1. Germline CDR1 KGHSH, CDR2 LQKENI. Trimming removed 6 bases from V and 3 bases from J; junction bases left unmatched: 7. The length of the CDR3 is 14 residues. The CDR3 coding sequence is TGTGCCAGCTCTCGCGATCAGGGGGACACTGAAGCTTTCTTT. As protein: CASSRDQGDTEAFF.

The sample holds many counts of this clonotype. The chain links TRBV6-5 to TRBJ1-5, with 9 nucleotides matching TRBD1. This CDR3 spans 15 amino acids. Germline V CDR1 and CDR2: MNHEY, SVGAGI. With 2 bases clipped from V and 4 bases from J, the junction kept 3 bases outside the gene matches. The CDR3 region is CASSYGQGSNQPQHF. CDR3 DNA: TGTGCCAGCAGTTACGGACAGGGGTCAAATCAGCCCCAGCATTTT.

The genes are TRBV20-1 and TRBJ1-6; TRBD1 matches at 10 bases. The CDR3 totals 16 residues. J lost 8 bases, V lost 0 bases, and 7 bases had no gene match. Germline CDR1 is DFQATT and CDR2 is SNEGSKA (reference sequence). CDR3 amino acids: CSAREPGQGIYSPLHF. The CDR3 region has the DNA TGCAGTGCTAGAGAACCGGGACAGGGGATTTATTCACCCCTCCACTTT.

This clonotype has at least ten counts. The chain employs TRBV10-3 and TRBJ2-1; TRBD1 aligns across 10 bases. Trimming at V came to 0 bases and at J to 3 bases, leaving 2 bases not matched to a gene. CDR1 ENHRY and CDR2 SYGVKD come from the germline V gene. The CDR3 totals 16 residues. The CDR3 DNA sequence: TGTGCCATCAGTGAGTCGACAGGGGGCCGCTACAATGAGCAGTTCTTC. Encoded protein: CAISESTGGRYNEQFF.

This clonotype has a count of ten or more. The chain carries TRBV7-6 and TRBJ2-5, with no clear D. V lost 1 base and J 2 bases, leaving 2 bases between the germline ends. CDR1 is SGHVS and CDR2 is FNYEAQ in the germline V gene. This CDR3 comprises 12 residues. The CDR3 spells CASSLEQETQYF. CDR3 DNA sequence: TGTGCCAGCAGCTTAGAACAAGAGACCCAGTACTTC.

The table lists this clonotype with many counts. V and J are TRBV6-1 and TRBJ1-2; possibly TRBD1 for D (6 bases). The V gene's germline CDR1 is MNHNS and CDR2 SASEGT. There are 15 residues in the CDR3. V gave up 1 base and J gave up 1 base, with 10 bases separating them. The DNA for the CDR3 is TGTGCCAGCAGTGAAGGGACAGCGAATAACTATGGCTACACCTTC. It codes for CASSEGTANNYGYTF.

This clonotype has ten or more counts. The rearrangement uses TRBV2 and TRBJ1-1; no clear D. This CDR3 region has 14 residues. V dropped 10 bases and J dropped 1 base, with 16 bases sitting between them. CDR1 and CDR2 (germline): SNHLY, FYNNEI. The CDR3 DNA follows: TGTGCCACCCAGCCCCGTCCCGGGAACACTGAAGCTTTCTTT. Its translation: CATQPRPGNTEAFF.

This clonotype has ten or more counts. This sequence joins TRBV7-9 and TRBJ2-3, with D tentatively TRBD1 or TRBD2 (5 bases each). CDR1 is SEHNR and CDR2 is FQNEAQ in the germline V gene (reference sequence). This CDR3 is built from 15 residues. The V end lost 4 bases, the J end lost 6 bases, and 17 bases lay between the germline ends. The CDR3 sequence: CASSSTLSWGDTQYF. The CDR3 DNA reads as TGTGCCAGCAGCTCGACCCTTAGTTGGGGGGATACGCAGTATTTT.

This clonotype was seen repeatedly, ten times or more. V is TRBV2 and J is TRBJ1-1; tentative D call: TRBD1 (6 bases). In germline, CDR1 is SNHLY, CDR2 FYNNEI. The V and J ends lost 6 bases and 10 bases respectively, with 18 bases between them. CDR3 length: 13 residues. CDR3 nucleotides: TGTGCCAGCAGAAGGACAGCGGTTCCTGGAGCTTTCTTT. It codes for CASRRTAVPGAFF.

The chain carries TRBV9 and TRBJ1-1; perhaps TRBD1 as D (5 bases). Germline V gene lookup returns CDR1 SGDLS and CDR2 YYNGEE. The V end lost 0 bases, the J end lost 3 bases, and 9 bases lay between the germline ends. The CDR3 totals 14 residues. CDR3 nucleotides: TGTGCCAGCAGCGTAGGAGGCAGGGACACTGAAGCTTTCTTT. It translates to CASSVGGRDTEAFF.

This clonotype was detected ten times or more. This chain joins TRBV5-1 and TRBJ1-5; D unclear. Germline values: CDR1 SGHRS, CDR2 YFSETQ. Trimming took off 0 bases at V and 3 bases at J, with 10 bases between the two ends. CDR3 length equals 15 residues. The CDR3 sequence: CASSLGAGPNQPQHF. Written as DNA, the CDR3 is TGCGCCAGCAGCTTGGGCGCAGGCCCCAATCAGCCCCAGCATTTT. Supplemented by reference TRBV5-1 and TRBJ1-5, the full variable domain reads KAGVTQTPRYLIKTRGQQVTLSCSPISGHRSVSWYQQTPGQGLQFLFEYFSETQRNKGNFPGRFSGRQFSNSRSEMNVSTLELGDSALYLCASSLGAGPNQPQHFGDGTRLSIL.

This clonotype has a count of ten or more. The genes are TRBV7-8 and TRBJ2-5; unclear D gene. The CDR3 covers 13 residues. V was clipped by 6 bases and J by 5 bases, with 13 bases between them. Germline CDR1 reads SGHVS; CDR2 reads FQNEAQ. CDR3 residues: CASSNPVFETQYF. CDR3 in DNA: TGTGCCAGCAGTAACCCGGTTTTTGAGACCCAGTACTTC. Filled out from reference TRBV7-8 and TRBJ2-5, the complete variable domain reads GAGVSQSPRYKVAKRGQDVALRCDPISGHVSLFWYQQALGQGPEFLTYFQNEAQLDKSGLPSDRFFAERPEGSVSTLKIQRTQQEDSAVYLCASSNPVFETQYFGPGTRLLVL.

This clonotype was counted many times. The chain employs TRBV12-3 or TRBV12-4 and TRBJ2-1; D remains ambiguous. V lost 3 bases and J lost 8, with 8 bases in between. The CDR3 totals 12 residues. The CDR3 spells CASSFRVYEQFF. Here the CDR3 DNA reads TGTGCCAGCAGTTTTAGGGTATATGAGCAGTTCTTC.

The CDR3 loop reads CASSPGGGPNTQYF. The CDR3 nucleotides read TGTGCCAGCAGTCCAGGGGGGGGTCCGAATACGCAGTATTTT. The rearrangement joins TRBV7-2 to TRBJ2-3, with D perhaps being TRBD1 or TRBD2 (7 bases each). The CDR3 consists of 14 residues. Germline-derived CDR1 and CDR2 are SGHTA and FQGNSA. V was trimmed by 6 bases and J by 7 bases, leaving 17 bases between them.

This clonotype was counted many times. The chain recombines TRBV7-2 with TRBJ2-2; D perhaps matches TRBD2 (5 bases). The CDR3 runs to 15 residues. The V end was cut by 3 bases, the J end by 6 bases, with 14 bases between. The V gene's germline CDR1 is SGHTA and CDR2 FQGNSA. The DNA for the CDR3 is TGTGCCAGCAGCTTGCGTCTAGCCGGCGCCGGGGAGCTGTTTTTT. Protein sequence: CASSLRLAGAGELFF.

This clonotype occurred many times. V usage is TRBV2 and J usage is TRBJ2-1; 7 nucleotides agree with TRBD1. The CDR3 extends over 18 amino acids. CDR1 SNHLY and CDR2 FYNNEI come from the germline V gene. The trim removed 7 bases at V and 4 bases at J, leaving 19 bases unmatched. DNA of the CDR3: TGTGCCAGCAAAACAACCCTTATGACAGGGCCGGGATACAATGAGCAGTTCTTC. It codes for CASKTTLMTGPGYNEQFF. The variable domain in full, completed from reference TRBV2 and TRBJ2-1, reads EPEVTQTPSHQVTQMGQEVILRCVPISNHLYFYWYRQILGQKVEFLVSFYNNEISEKSEIFDDQFSVERPDGSNFTLKIRSTKLEDSAMYFCASKTTLMTGPGYNEQFFGPGTRLTVL.

The chain uses TRBV19 and TRBJ2-2; TRBD1 is a possible D gene (5 bases). From germline, CDR1 is LNHDA and CDR2 SQIVND (reference sequence). The CDR3 contains 12 residues. Between the trimmed V and J ends, which lost 5 bases and 8 bases, there was a span of 9 bases. The CDR3 DNA sequence: TGTGCCAGTAGTGACCGACAGGGGGAGCTGTTTTTT. Translating it yields CASSDRQGELFF.